What follows describes a single TCR beta chain. The antigen is unknown. CD8 memory cells included CD45RO+ cells plus CCR7-negative CD45RA+ TemRA cells. Per the germline V gene, CDR1 is SGHVS and CDR2 is FQNEAQ. The CDR3 length is 15 residues. The V and J ends lost 5 bases and 3 bases, in that order; junction bases with no gene match: 8. The data were produced by immunoSEQ multiplex PCR, yet TCRdb's version contains in-frame clones alone and is incomplete. The sample has roughly 110,000 clones; about two thirds are singletons. The data belong to a study of shared clonotypes between healthy human individuals. Findings and limits, study-wide: Clonotypes that were shared across a handful of donors made up around 5% of naive CD4 clonotypes. It was the non-shared clonotypes that had lower generation probabilities than clonotypes shared by all four donors.

This sequence joins TRBV7-8 and TRBJ2-7; TRBD1 aligns across 9 bases. The sample consisted of memory CD8+ T cells sorted from blood. Indicated subset: CD45RO+ cells pooled with CCR7-negative TemRA cells. This sequence originates from a woman in her 30s in good health. CDR3 protein: CASSATGGLVYEQYF. The CDR3 DNA reads TGTGCCAGCAGCGCAACAGGGGGCCTTGTCTACGAGCAGTACTTC.